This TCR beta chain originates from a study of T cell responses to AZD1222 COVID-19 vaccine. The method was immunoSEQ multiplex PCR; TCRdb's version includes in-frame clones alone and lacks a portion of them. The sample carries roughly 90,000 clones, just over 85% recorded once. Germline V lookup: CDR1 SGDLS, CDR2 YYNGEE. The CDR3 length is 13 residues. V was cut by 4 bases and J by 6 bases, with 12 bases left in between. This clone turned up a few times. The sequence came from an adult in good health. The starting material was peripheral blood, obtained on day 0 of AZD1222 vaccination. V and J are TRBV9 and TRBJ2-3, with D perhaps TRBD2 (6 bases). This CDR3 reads CASSPGAGDTQYF. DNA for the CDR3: TGTGCCAGCAGCCCCGGGGCGGGGGATACGCAGTATTTT.